Presented here are 20 T cell receptor beta chains from one specimen sequenced in a study of T cell changes during pregnancy in multiple sclerosis. Libraries were prepared by immunoSEQ multiplex PCR; TCRdb keeps only in-frame clonotypes and omits some of them. The table records tens of thousands of clones, around 90% of them present only once. This material consisted of CD4+ T cells from peripheral blood mononuclear cells, taken in the second trimester of pregnancy. The source of these receptors is a female donor with multiple sclerosis, enrolled in a pregnancy study.

The chain employs TRBV29-1 and TRBJ1-1, with D unclear. The CDR3 consists of 14 residues. The germline V gene encodes CDR1 SQVTM and CDR2 ANQGSEA. V was clipped by 2 bases and J by 1 base, with 11 bases between them. The CDR3 spells CSVESRQANTEAFF. CDR3 nucleotides: TGCAGCGTTGAATCCCGGCAGGCGAACACTGAAGCTTTCTTT.

The gene calls are TRBV5-6 and TRBJ2-7; 8 bases align to TRBD2. CDR1 is SGHDT, CDR2 YYEEEE, per germline. V lost 4 bases and J lost 4; bases outside the gene matches: 7. The CDR3 covers 14 residues. CDR3 coding DNA: TGTGCCAGCAGCCCGGGGGGGTTTTGGTACGAGCAGTACTTC. Translation: CASSPGGFWYEQYF. Together with reference TRBV5-6 and TRBJ2-7, the CDR3 gives the full variable domain: DAGVTQSPTHLIKTRGQQVTLRCSPKSGHDTVSWYQQALGQGPQFIFQYYEEEERQRGNFPDRFSGHQFPNYSSELNVNALLLGDSALYLCASSPGGFWYEQYFGPGTRLTVT.

The chain joins TRBV10-3 to TRBJ1-5; 7 bases map to TRBD1. In germline, CDR1 is ENHRY, CDR2 SYGVKD. There are 13 residues in the CDR3. The junction had 10 bases not matched to a gene; V was cut back by 11 bases and J by 6 bases. The CDR3 DNA is TGTGCCGCCGCAGACAGGGAAGTTCAGCCCCAGCATTTT. Translating gives CAAADREVQPQHF.

This chain connects TRBV7-9 to TRBJ2-1; D is ambiguous. Trimming cost V 1 base and J 5 bases, with 21 bases left between them. Looked up from germline, CDR1 is SEHNR and CDR2 is FQNEAQ (reference sequence). The CDR3 contains 18 residues. CDR3 sequence (DNA): TGTGCCAGCAGCTTAGTGATGGGCCCAACCCATCCGAACAATGAGCAGTTCTTC. Protein sequence: CASSLVMGPTHPNNEQFF.

The chain links TRBV4-2 to TRBJ2-1, with D perhaps matching TRBD2 (6 bases). Germline loops: CDR1 LGHNA, CDR2 YNFKEQ. This CDR3 comprises 14 residues. Trimming removed 1 base from V and 5 bases from J, with 9 bases in between. CDR3 DNA: TGTGCCAGCAGCCAAGTGGGGGAGGACAATGAGCAGTTCTTC. Residues: CASSQVGEDNEQFF.

The V and J genes are TRBV5-4 and TRBJ2-7; TRBD2 aligns across 10 bases. Trimming took 2 bases from V and 6 from J; bases not matched to a gene: 8. The germline CDR1 and CDR2 sequences are SGHNT and YYREEE (reference sequence). The CDR3 covers 15 residues. Here the CDR3 reads CASSFRVAGGGEQYF. CDR3 DNA: TGTGCCAGCAGCTTCCGGGTAGCGGGGGGTGGCGAGCAGTACTTC.

The genes are TRBV7-9 and TRBJ2-3, with D maybe TRBD2 (5 bases). This CDR3 spans 14 amino acids. The ends were cut back, 1 base at V and 1 base at J, with 6 bases in the middle. Germline V CDR1 and CDR2: SEHNR, FQNEAQ (reference sequence). The CDR3 here is CASSLVEGTDTQYF. CDR3 nucleotide sequence: TGTGCCAGCAGCTTAGTGGAGGGCACAGATACGCAGTATTTT.

The chain couples TRBV2 to TRBJ2-7; 8 positions agree with TRBD1. V was pared by 4 bases and J by 5 bases, with 7 bases of the junction left unmatched. The length of the CDR3 is 14 residues. The germline CDR1 and CDR2 sequences are SNHLY and FYNNEI. The CDR3, as DNA: TGTGCCAGCAGTGGGTCAGGGGGCGTCAACGAGCAGTACTTC. Amino acid sequence: CASSGSGGVNEQYF.

This clone has only a few counts. This rearrangement joins TRBV6-5 to TRBJ1-1; TRBD1 matches at 7 bases. With 6 bases clipped from V and 4 bases from J, the junction kept 11 bases outside the gene matches. Germline-derived CDR1 and CDR2 are MNHEY and SVGAGI. The CDR3 length is 15 residues. The DNA of the CDR3 is TGTGCCAGCAGACTCGACAGGGCGCGGGGCACTGAAGCTTTCTTT. Its translation: CASRLDRARGTEAFF.

The chain employs TRBV18 and TRBJ2-3; 8 bases line up with TRBD2. Germline V gene sequence: CDR1 KGHSH, CDR2 LQKENI. The J segment lost 4 bases and the V segment lost 6 bases, leaving 12 bases of the junction unmatched. The length of the CDR3 is 16 residues. The DNA for the CDR3 is TGTGCCAGCTCCCCTCTAGCGGGCGGGGAGCCAGATACGCAGTATTTT. Translation: CASSPLAGGEPDTQYF.

This clone showed up just once. This chain joins TRBV7-9 and TRBJ1-1; D uncertain. Germline CDR1 reads SEHNR; CDR2 reads FQNEAQ (reference sequence). The CDR3 totals 14 residues. V lost 7 bases to trimming and J lost 0 bases, with 12 bases between them. The CDR3 bases are TGTGCCAGCATGCGAGTCGGGGTGAACACTGAAGCTTTCTTT. It specifies CASMRVGVNTEAFF.

V is TRBV10-3 and J is TRBJ1-6; 8 nucleotides align to TRBD1. This CDR3 has 19 amino acids. CDR1 is ENHRY and CDR2 is SYGVKD in the germline V gene. The ends lost 4 bases at V and 6 bases at J; junction bases unmatched: 17. The CDR3 loop reads CAISVSLPGGAGSNSPLHF. The CDR3 bases are TGTGCCATCAGTGTGTCTTTGCCAGGGGGCGCGGGTAGTAATTCACCCCTCCACTTT.

This clone occurred once. This chain links TRBV18 with TRBJ1-6, with a weak D call TRBD1 (5 bases). Germline V gene lookup returns CDR1 KGHSH and CDR2 LQKENI. V lost 3 bases and J lost 5, with 11 bases in between. This CDR3 is 15 amino acids long. DNA for the CDR3: TGTGCCAGCTCACCTCCGGGACTAGATAATTCACCCCTCCACTTT. Translated: CASSPPGLDNSPLHF.

The chain links TRBV7-6 to TRBJ2-2, with 8 bases matching TRBD1. V was pared by 6 bases and J by 0 bases, with 3 bases of the junction left unmatched. Germline V gene lookup returns CDR1 SGHVS and CDR2 FNYEAQ. CDR3 length equals 15 residues. The CDR3 protein is CASSSGGPNTGELFF. CDR3 coding DNA: TGTGCCAGCAGTTCAGGGGGCCCGAACACCGGGGAGCTGTTTTTT.

The gene calls are TRBV5-4 and TRBJ2-1, with D possibly matching TRBD2 (6 bases). The V end lost 1 base, the J end lost 0 bases, and 8 bases lay between the germline ends. The CDR3 sequence is 15 residues long. From germline, CDR1 is SGHNT and CDR2 YYREEE (reference sequence). CDR3 bases: TGTGCCAGCAGCTTGAGCGGGTTCTCCTACAATGAGCAGTTCTTC. Translated: CASSLSGFSYNEQFF.

The chain is built from TRBV10-3 and TRBJ1-3, with 8 bases that match TRBD1. This CDR3 comprises 17 residues. Germline V lookup: CDR1 ENHRY, CDR2 SYGVKD. The V gene end was trimmed by 2 bases and the J gene end by 4 bases; junction bases not matched to a gene: 10. The DNA for the CDR3 is TGTGCCATCAGTGAGGTTGGGACAGGAGCAGCGGGAAACACCATATATTTT. Protein: CAISEVGTGAAGNTIYF.

The chain uses TRBV11-2 and TRBJ2-3, with D possibly being TRBD2 (5 bases). Germline loops: CDR1 SGHAT, CDR2 FQNNGV. The CDR3 length is 16 residues. V was shortened by 3 bases and J by 0 bases, with 13 bases between the two germline ends. Here the CDR3 reads CASSLGALGSTDTQYF. As DNA, the CDR3 is TGTGCCAGCAGCTTGGGAGCGTTGGGTAGCACAGATACGCAGTATTTT.

This chain connects TRBV19 to TRBJ2-3; D gene uncertain. V was clipped by 3 bases and J by 5 bases, with 3 bases between them. Germline CDR1 is LNHDA and CDR2 is SQIVND (reference sequence). This CDR3 region has 11 residues. In DNA, the CDR3 is TGTGCCAGTAGTATCAAAGATACGCAGTATTTT. Its translation: CASSIKDTQYF.

V and J are TRBV5-3 and TRBJ2-5; weak D call: TRBD2 (6 bases). TRBV5-3 qualifies as an ORF whose function is uncertain. The V end was cut by 4 bases, the J end by 4 bases, with 20 bases between. The CDR3 length is 16 residues. CDR3 DNA sequence: TGTGCCAGAAGCCCGGGACTTTTATGGAACGGAGAGACCCAGTACTTC. It yields the protein CARSPGLLWNGETQYF.

CDR3 residues: CASSQSLLAGIGNEQFF. The DNA for the CDR3 is TGCGCCAGCAGCCAATCCCTACTAGCGGGGATCGGGAATGAGCAGTTCTTC. The rearrangement links TRBV4-1 to TRBJ2-1; 10 nucleotides align to TRBD2. Germline CDR1 and CDR2: MGHRA and YSYEKL. V lost 2 bases to trimming and J lost 7 bases; unmatched junction nucleotides: 11. This CDR3 region has 17 residues.